Each of the 8 T cell receptor beta chains below was sequenced from the same sample in a study of cytomegalovirus exposure and HLA in healthy donors. The PCR made use of 60 Vbeta and 13 Jbeta primers. Method: immunoSEQ multiplex PCR; TCRdb's copy keeps in-frame clones and lacks some. The sample includes roughly 240,000 clones, 78% of them seen just once. The sample taken for sequencing was PBMCs. The receptors were sampled from a boy between 10 and 17 years old in good health and CMV-seronegative.

A remark on this clone: Compared with germline, one end of the junction differs, possibly owing to a read error. The rearrangement links TRBV7-7 to TRBJ2-3; 8 bases map to TRBD2. CDR1 is SSHAT, CDR2 FNYEAQ, per germline (reference sequence). The CDR3 has 14 residues. The DNA for the CDR3 is TGTGCTAGCAGCTTAGGACTAGCCTTCGATACGCAGTATTTT. Translated: CASSLGLAFDTQYF.

V is TRBV11-2 and J is TRBJ1-2; 9 bases map to TRBD1. This CDR3 spans 15 amino acids. V trimming: 2 bases; J trimming: 7 bases; junction bases outside the gene matches: 8. CDR1 SGHAT and CDR2 FQNNGV come from the germline V gene. CDR3 coding DNA: TGTGCCAGCAGCTTAAGCTACAGGGGGCCCGGTGGCTACACCTTC. Its protein product is CASSLSYRGPGGYTF.

The J gene is TRBJ1-5, the V gene TRBV6-5; D call uncertain. Germline V CDR1 and CDR2: MNHEY, SVGAGI. Deletions cut 5 bases from V and 3 bases from J, with 8 bases between. The CDR3 covers 13 residues. The CDR3 region has the DNA TGTGCCAGCAGTAGCTACGTCAATCAGCCCCAGCATTTT. Amino acid sequence: CASSSYVNQPQHF.

The chain uses TRBV6-4 and TRBJ1-5; possibly TRBD1 for D (5 bases). Germline assignment: CDR1 MRHNA and CDR2 SNTAGT. There are 11 residues in the CDR3. The germline V and J ends were trimmed by 9 bases and 5 bases, with 8 bases remaining between them. CDR3 sequence (DNA): TGTGCCAGGGGAGGGGATCAGCCCCAGCATTTT. This gives the protein CARGGDQPQHF.

The chain recombines TRBV6-6 with TRBJ1-2, with 7 bases identical to TRBD1. Germline values: CDR1 MNHNY, CDR2 SVGAGI (reference sequence). This CDR3 comprises 13 residues. The ends lost 0 bases at V and 8 bases at J; junction bases unmatched: 3. The CDR3 region has the DNA TGTGCCAGCAGTTACTCAAGACAGGGCGGCTACACCTTC. This sequence encodes CASSYSRQGGYTF.

Concerning this clone: Distinct nucleotide sequences in the sample also encode this CDR3. V usage is TRBV6-1 and J usage is TRBJ2-7; D possibly corresponds to TRBD2 (6 bases). Germline lookup yields CDR1 MNHNS and CDR2 SASEGT. The CDR3 consists of 15 residues. Trimming removed 1 base at V and 2 bases at J, with 12 bases between. CDR3 amino acids: CASSEGRGPTYEQYF. In DNA, the CDR3 is TGTGCCAGCAGTGAAGGGCGGGGCCCGACCTACGAGCAGTACTTC.

The chain links TRBV18 to TRBJ1-3, with D possibly being TRBD1 (5 bases). This CDR3 has 15 residues. Between the trimmed V and J ends, which lost 3 bases and 1 base, there was a span of 10 bases. CDR1 and CDR2 from the germline V gene are KGHSH and LQKENI. CDR3: CASSPLDSSGNTIYF. CDR3 sequence (DNA): TGTGCCAGCTCACCTTTAGACAGTTCTGGAAACACCATATATTTT.

This clone was picked up a small number of times. The chain has TRBV7-2 and TRBJ2-3, with a weak D call TRBD2 (5 bases). V was shortened by 0 bases and J by 2 bases, with 6 bases between the two germline ends. In germline, CDR1 is SGHTA, CDR2 FQGNSA. This CDR3 has 14 amino acids. DNA of the CDR3: TGTGCCAGCAGCTTAGCGAGGGCCACAGATACGCAGTATTTT. It specifies CASSLARATDTQYF.